The entry below describes one T cell receptor beta chain. Repertoires were generated with immunoSEQ multiplex PCR, while TCRdb's copy carries only in-frame clones and drops some. The table shows approximately 250,000 clones, with more than 75% occurring only once. These data originate in a study of blood T cell repertoires in COVID-19. Germline trimming cut 0 bases from V and 6 bases from J; bases unmatched to any gene: 3. The CDR3 is 15 residues long. Germline lookup yields CDR1 MNHEY and CDR2 SVGAGI. The chain uses TRBV6-5 and TRBJ2-1; 9 nucleotides line up with TRBD2. This TCR was recovered from a woman older than 75 with COVID-19, enrolled during active disease. Material for sequencing was peripheral blood. CDR3 nucleotides: TGTGCCAGCAGTTACTCTCGCGGGGGGGTCAATGAGCAGTTCTTC. As protein: CASSYSRGGVNEQFF.